This T cell receptor beta chain was documented in a study of T cells after yellow fever vaccination. This CDR3 comprises 13 residues. Trimming took 8 bases from V and 8 from J; bases not matched to a gene: 8. The V gene's germline CDR1 is MNHNS and CDR2 SASEGT. This clonotype was observed a few times. TCRdb re-analysed the 5' RACE reads in MiXCR, keeping a single row per CDR3 protein. The table shows 500,000 to 650,000 distinct CDR3 sequences, with roughly 13% occurring only once. This TCR came from a man aged 30-40 years who received the YFV17D yellow fever vaccine. The V gene is TRBV6-1, the J gene TRBJ2-1, with TRBD2 matching over 8 bases. The sequencing here drew on PBMCs, taken on the day of the yellow fever booster vaccination. CDR3 bases: TGTGCCAGCTCCGGGGGGACTAGGTATGAGCAGTTCTTC. Encoded protein: CASSGGTRYEQFF.